This TCR beta chain was profiled in a study of T cell responses to AZD1222 COVID-19 vaccine (dated by TCRdb to the early 2020s). A note on the overall study: Because spike-specific TCR depth and breadth did not differ between the two schedules, AZD1222 recipients who got a second dose at roughly 4 weeks were pooled with those who got a second dose at roughly 12 weeks. TCR sequencing covered 230 to 250 trial participants: 207 given two doses of AZD1222 and about 26 given two doses of MenACWY control vaccine. Trial participants were enrolled into age subgroups of 18-55, 56-69 and 70-plus years, which contained about 150, 27 and 61 TCR-sequenced participants, respectively.

The CDR3 regions of human TCRbeta chains were analyzed by immunosequencing. Per the original workflow: Repertoire TCRs were matched against a reference library of SARS-CoV-2-specific TCRs generated with the MIRA antigen-specificity platform. Breadth was defined as the fraction of unique TCRs that were SARS-CoV-2-associated. Depth was defined as the fraction of total T cells that were SARS-CoV-2-associated. Each spike-specific TCR was assigned to its reactive spike region and to a CD4 or CD8 class using the MIRA data. Log10-transformed breadth and depth values were compared by one-way ANOVA with Sidak's multiple comparisons tests. Entries here come from immuneACCESS through TCRdb and include only in-frame sequences with V and J called. Some clones fail to appear in such tables; in the studies checked, an unresolved V gene covers under half of the shortfall, and the cause of the remainder is unknown. V and J calls and clone size are those listed in that table; D and trimming were worked out from the DNA. A total of 65,000 to 75,000 clones appear in this sample, around 84% of them only once. Around 20% of the sample goes to the ten largest clones.

Reading the label with the study, this specimen's time point is: baseline before first vaccination. Samples from vaccinated people were obtained from the UK trials COV001 and COV002, which included a single-blind randomized controlled phase 2/3 trial of AZD1222 (ChAdOx1 nCoV-19) in healthy adults. For TCRbeta chain sequencing, PBMC samples from trial participants were taken at day 0 and at day 28 after the second dose. The paper as a whole reports these results and caveats: Epitopes outside the regions mutated in the B.1.351 and B.1.1.7 variants were reportedly recognized by nearly half of the unique spike-specific TCRs. In the small 56-69-year group, the increase in depth fell short of significance, most likely because of low power. Conclusions about previously exposed vaccinees are limited, since just 5 or 6 AZD1222 recipients were seropositive for SARS-CoV-2 at baseline. Participants were mostly white British and included more females than males, and it was suggested by the authors that clonal diversity may have been underestimated. Because no samples from the day 14 peak response were available, repertoires could be characterized only after the peak T cell response. Vaccine-associated CD4 TCRs spanned the whole spike protein, with dominant responses in regions 160-218 and 743-854. Spike-specific TCR breadth and depth rose significantly after two AZD1222 doses compared with day 0 and with MenACWY recipients.

Details on this clone: This clone's antigen is unknown. Base qualities are not provided; no much larger clone lies one nucleotide away.

This sequence originates from an adult in good health. This specimen consisted of peripheral blood, obtained on day 0 of AZD1222 vaccination.

The CDR3 amino acid sequence is: CASSYRWGSANDTQYF. In nucleotides, the sequence is TGTGCCAGCAGCTATCGCTGGGGGTCTGCGAACGATACGCAGTATTTT. The V and J segments used are TRBV5-5 and TRBJ2-3; the D call is tentative, TRBD1 or TRBD2, as each matches 5 bases. The cysteine opens and the phenylalanine closes a CDR3 of 16 amino acids. CDR3 DNA is the only sequence kept; it has 48 bases, read in frame from the first base. CDR1 and CDR2, per the germline V gene (reference sequence), are SGHKS and YYEKEE. V is shortened by 3 bases, J by 6 bases, and the region joining them spans 20 bases.